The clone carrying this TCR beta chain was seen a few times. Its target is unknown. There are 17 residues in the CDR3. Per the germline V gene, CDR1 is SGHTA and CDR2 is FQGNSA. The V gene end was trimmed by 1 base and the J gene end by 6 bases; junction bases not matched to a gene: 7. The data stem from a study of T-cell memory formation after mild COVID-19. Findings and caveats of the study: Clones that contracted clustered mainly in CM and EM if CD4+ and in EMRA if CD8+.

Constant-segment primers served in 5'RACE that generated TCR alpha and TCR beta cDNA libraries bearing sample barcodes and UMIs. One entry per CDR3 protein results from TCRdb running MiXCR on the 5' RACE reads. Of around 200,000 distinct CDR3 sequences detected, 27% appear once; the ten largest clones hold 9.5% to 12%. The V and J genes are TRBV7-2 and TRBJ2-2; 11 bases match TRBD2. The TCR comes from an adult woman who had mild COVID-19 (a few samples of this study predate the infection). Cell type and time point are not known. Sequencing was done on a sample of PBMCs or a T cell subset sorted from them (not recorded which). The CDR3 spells CASSLGLTSGGAGELFF. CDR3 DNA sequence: TGTGCCAGCAGCTTAGGCCTCACTAGCGGGGGAGCCGGGGAGCTGTTTTTT.